Described below is a single T cell receptor beta chain sequence and its context. Method: immunoSEQ multiplex PCR; TCRdb's copy keeps in-frame clones and lacks some. The profile shows about 59,000 clones, roughly 91% of them singletons. The CDR3 consists of 15 residues. V lost 1 base, J lost 2 bases, and 8 bases lay in between. Germline lookup yields CDR1 KGHSH and CDR2 LQKENI. This record comes from a study of T cell changes during pregnancy in multiple sclerosis. The receptor's source is a female donor with multiple sclerosis, enrolled in a pregnancy study. This material consisted of peripheral blood, taken before pregnancy. This chain joins TRBV18 and TRBJ2-2; D is perhaps TRBD1 (5 bases). The CDR3 is CASSPLQGNTGELFF. CDR3 coding DNA: TGTGCCAGCTCACCACTGCAGGGTAACACCGGGGAGCTGTTTTTT.